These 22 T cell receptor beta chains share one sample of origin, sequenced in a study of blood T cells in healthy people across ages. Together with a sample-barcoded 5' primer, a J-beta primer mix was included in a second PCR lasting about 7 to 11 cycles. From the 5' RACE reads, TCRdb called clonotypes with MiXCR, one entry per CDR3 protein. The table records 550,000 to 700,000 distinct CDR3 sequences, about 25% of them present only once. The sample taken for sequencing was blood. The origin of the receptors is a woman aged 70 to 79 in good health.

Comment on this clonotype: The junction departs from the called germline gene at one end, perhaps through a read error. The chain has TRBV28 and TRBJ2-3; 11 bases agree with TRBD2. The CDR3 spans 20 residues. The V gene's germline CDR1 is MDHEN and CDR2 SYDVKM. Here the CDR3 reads CASSVSMGLAEFGSTDTQYF. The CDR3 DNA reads TGTGCCAGCAGTGTTTCGATGGGACTAGCGGAGTTCGGTAGCACAGATACGCAGTACTTT. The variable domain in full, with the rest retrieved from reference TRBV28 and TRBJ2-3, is DVKVTQSSRYLVKRTGEKVFLECVQDMDHENMFWYRQDPGLGLRLIYFSYDVKMKEKGDIPEGYSVSREKKERFSLILESASTNQTSMYLCASSVSMGLAEFGSTDTQYFGPGTRLTVL.

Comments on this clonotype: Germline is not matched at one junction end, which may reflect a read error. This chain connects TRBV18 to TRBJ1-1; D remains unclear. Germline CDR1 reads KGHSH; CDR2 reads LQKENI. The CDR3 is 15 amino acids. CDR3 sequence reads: CASSPSSEENTEALF. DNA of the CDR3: TGTGCCAGCTCACCAAGCTCTGAGGAGAACACTGAAGCTTTGTTT.

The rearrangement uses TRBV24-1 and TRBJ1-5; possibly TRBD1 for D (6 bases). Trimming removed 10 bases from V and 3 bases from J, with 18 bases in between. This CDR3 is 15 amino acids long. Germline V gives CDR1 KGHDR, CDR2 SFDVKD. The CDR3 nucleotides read TGTGCCACTTCCGTTGAGGGACACTTCAATCAGCCCCAGCATTTT. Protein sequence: CATSVEGHFNQPQHF.

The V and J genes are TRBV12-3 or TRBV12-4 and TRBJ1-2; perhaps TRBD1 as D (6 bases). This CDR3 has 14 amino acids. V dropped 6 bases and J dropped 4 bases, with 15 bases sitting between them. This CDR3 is CASSPTGYGYGYTF. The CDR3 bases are TGTGCCAGCAGCCCAACAGGGTACGGCTATGGCTACACCTTC.

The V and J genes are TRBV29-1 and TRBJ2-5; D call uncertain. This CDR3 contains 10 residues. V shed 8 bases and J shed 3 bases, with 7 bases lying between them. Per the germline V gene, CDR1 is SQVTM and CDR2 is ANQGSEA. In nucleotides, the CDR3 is TGCAGCACCCAGGAAGAGACCCAGTACTTC. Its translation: CSTQEETQYF.

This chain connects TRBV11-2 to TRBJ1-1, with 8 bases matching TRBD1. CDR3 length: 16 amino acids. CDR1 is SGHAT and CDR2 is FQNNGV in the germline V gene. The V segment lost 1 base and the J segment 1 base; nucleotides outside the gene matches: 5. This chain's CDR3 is CASSLVPGQGNTEAFF. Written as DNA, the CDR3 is TGTGCCAGCAGCTTAGTACCTGGACAGGGGAACACTGAAGCTTTCTTT.

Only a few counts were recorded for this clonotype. CDR3 bases: TGTGCCAGCAGGGCAGACCAAAACTATGGCTACACCTTC. Translation: CASRADQNYGYTF. This chain links TRBV12-3 or TRBV12-4 with TRBJ1-2; the D is unclear. The V end lost 6 bases, the J end lost 2 bases, and 10 bases lay between the germline ends. This CDR3 region has 13 residues.

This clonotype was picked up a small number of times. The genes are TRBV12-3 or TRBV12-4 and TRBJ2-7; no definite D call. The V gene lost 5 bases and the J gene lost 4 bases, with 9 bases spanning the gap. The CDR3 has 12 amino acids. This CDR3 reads CASSTAGYEQYF. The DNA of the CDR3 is TGTGCCAGCAGTACCGCAGGTTACGAGCAGTACTTC.

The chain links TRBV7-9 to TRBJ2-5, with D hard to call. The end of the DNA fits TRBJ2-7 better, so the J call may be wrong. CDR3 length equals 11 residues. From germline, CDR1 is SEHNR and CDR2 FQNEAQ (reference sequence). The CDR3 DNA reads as TGTGCCAGCAGCGCACAGTACGAGCAGTACTTC. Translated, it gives CASSAQYEQYF.

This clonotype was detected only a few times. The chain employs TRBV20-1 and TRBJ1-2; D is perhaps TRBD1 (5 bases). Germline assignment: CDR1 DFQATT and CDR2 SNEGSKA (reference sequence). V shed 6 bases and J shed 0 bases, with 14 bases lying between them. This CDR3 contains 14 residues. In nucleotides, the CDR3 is TGCAGTGCGTCCGGGACGCATGCTAACTATGGCTACACCTTC. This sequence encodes CSASGTHANYGYTF.

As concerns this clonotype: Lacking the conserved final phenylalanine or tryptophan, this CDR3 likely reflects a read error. CDR3 DNA: TGCGCCAGCAGCTTAACAGGGGTAGATCGGACTGAAGCTTTCCTT. Translated, it gives CASSLTGVDRTEAFL. The chain links TRBV5-1 to TRBJ1-1; 7 bases fit TRBD1. This CDR3 contains 15 residues. The germline V gene encodes CDR1 SGHRS and CDR2 YFSETQ. V was pared by 2 bases and J by 5 bases, with 9 bases of the junction left unmatched.

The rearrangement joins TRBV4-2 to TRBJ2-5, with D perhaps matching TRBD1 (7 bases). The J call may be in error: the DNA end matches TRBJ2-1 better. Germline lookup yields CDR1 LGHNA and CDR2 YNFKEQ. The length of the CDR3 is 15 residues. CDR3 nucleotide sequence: TGTGCCAGCAGCCAAGCGGAGCAGGGGGGCAATGAGCAGTTCTTC. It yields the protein CASSQAEQGGNEQFF.

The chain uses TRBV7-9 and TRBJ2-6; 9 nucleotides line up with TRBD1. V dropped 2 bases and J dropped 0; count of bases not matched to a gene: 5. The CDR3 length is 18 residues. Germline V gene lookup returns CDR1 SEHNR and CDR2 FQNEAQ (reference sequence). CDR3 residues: CASSLTGGANSGANVLTF. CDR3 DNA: TGTGCCAGCAGCTTAACAGGGGGCGCAAACTCTGGGGCCAACGTCCTGACTTTC. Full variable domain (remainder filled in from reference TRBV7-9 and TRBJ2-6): DTGVSQNPRHKITKRGQNVTFRCDPISEHNRLYWYRQTLGQGPEFLTYFQNEAQLEKSRLLSDRFSAERPKGSFSTLEIQRTEQGDSAMYLCASSLTGGANSGANVLTFGAGSRLTVL.

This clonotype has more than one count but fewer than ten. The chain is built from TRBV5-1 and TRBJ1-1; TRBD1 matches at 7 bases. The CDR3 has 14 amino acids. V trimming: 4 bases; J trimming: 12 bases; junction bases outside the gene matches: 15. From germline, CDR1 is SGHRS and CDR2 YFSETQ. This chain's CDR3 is CASSPREGAALPFF. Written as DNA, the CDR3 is TGCGCCAGCAGCCCCAGGGAGGGGGCGGCGTTACCTTTCTTT.

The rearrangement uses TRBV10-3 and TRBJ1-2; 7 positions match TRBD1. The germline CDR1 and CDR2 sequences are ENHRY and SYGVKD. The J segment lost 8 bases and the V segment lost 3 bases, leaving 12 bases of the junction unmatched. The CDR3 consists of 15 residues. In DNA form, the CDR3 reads TGTGCCATCAGTGATCGACAGGGCGAAATAATCGGCTACACCTTC. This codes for CAISDRQGEIIGYTF.

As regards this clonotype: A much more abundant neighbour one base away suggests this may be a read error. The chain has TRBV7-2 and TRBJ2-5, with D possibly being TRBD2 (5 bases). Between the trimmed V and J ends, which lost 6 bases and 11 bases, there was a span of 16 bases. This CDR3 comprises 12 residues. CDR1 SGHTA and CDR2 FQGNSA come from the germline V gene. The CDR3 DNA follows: TGTGCCAGCAGTCTAGGTGTTGGCGGGCAGTACTTC. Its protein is CASSLGVGGQYF.

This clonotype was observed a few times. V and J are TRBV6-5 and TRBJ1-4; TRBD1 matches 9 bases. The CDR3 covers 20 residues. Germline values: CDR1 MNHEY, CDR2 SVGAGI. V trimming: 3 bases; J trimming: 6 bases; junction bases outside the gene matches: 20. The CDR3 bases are TGTGCCAGCAGTTATTATAGAATTCGGGACAGGGTAAAAGGGGATGAAAAACTGTTTTTT. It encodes CASSYYRIRDRVKGDEKLFF.

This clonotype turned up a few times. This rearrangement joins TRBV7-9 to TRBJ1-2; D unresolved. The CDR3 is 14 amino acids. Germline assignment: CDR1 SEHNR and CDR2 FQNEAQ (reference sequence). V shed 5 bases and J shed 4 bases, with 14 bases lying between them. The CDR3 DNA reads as TGTGCCAGCAGCAAGACCGCGGTTAGCTATGGCTACACCTTC. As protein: CASSKTAVSYGYTF. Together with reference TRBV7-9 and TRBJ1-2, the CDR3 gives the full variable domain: DTGVSQNPRHKITKRGQNVTFRCDPISEHNRLYWYRQTLGQGPEFLTYFQNEAQLEKSRLLSDRFSAERPKGSFSTLEIQRTEQGDSAMYLCASSKTAVSYGYTFGSGTRLTVV.

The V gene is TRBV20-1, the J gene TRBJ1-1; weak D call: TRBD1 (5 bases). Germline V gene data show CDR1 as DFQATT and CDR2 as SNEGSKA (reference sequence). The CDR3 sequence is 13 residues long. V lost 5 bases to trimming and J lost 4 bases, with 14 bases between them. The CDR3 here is CSAPGPGATEAFF. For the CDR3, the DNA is TGCAGTGCTCCTGGGCCCGGGGCCACTGAAGCTTTCTTT.

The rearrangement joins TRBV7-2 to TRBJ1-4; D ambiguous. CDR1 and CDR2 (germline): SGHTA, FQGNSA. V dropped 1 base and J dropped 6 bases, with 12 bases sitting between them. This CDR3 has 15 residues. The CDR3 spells CASSLGSRKDEKLFF. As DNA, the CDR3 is TGTGCCAGCAGCTTAGGTTCTAGGAAGGATGAAAAACTGTTTTTT.

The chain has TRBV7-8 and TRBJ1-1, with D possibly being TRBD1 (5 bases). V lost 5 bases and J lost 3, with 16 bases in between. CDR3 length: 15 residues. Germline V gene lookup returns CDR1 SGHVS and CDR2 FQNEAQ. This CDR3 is CASSRRDGGYTEAFF. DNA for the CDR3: TGTGCCAGCAGCCGGCGGGACGGAGGGTACACTGAAGCTTTCTTT.

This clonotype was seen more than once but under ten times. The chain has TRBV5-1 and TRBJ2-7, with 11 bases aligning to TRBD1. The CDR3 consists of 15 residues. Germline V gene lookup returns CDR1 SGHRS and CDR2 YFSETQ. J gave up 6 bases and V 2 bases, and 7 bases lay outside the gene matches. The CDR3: CASSFNSGTGGEQYF. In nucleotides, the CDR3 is TGCGCCAGCAGCTTTAACTCCGGGACAGGGGGCGAGCAGTACTTC.